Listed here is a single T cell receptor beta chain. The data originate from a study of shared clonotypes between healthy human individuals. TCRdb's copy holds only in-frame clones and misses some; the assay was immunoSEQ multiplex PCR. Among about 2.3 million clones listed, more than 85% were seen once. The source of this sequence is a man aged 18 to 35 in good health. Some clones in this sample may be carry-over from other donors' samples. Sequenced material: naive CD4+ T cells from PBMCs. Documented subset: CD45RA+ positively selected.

CDR3 residues: CASSLLAVNQPQHF. Written as DNA, the CDR3 is TGTGCCAGCAGCTTGCTTGCGGTTAACCAGCCCCAGCATTTT. The chain links TRBV5-5 to TRBJ1-5; D gene unclear. Trimming cost V 1 base and J 7 bases, with 12 bases left between them. CDR1 is SGHKS, CDR2 YYEKEE, per germline (reference sequence). The CDR3 extends over 14 amino acids.